The source of this T cell receptor beta chain is a study of cytomegalovirus exposure and HLA in healthy donors. Study observations and caveats: Confirmation in vitro established that three CMV-associated chains were specific for CMV antigens. It was 160 or so TCR beta chains that were listed as cytomegalovirus-associated. Some public TCRs appeared in many individuals, while most sequences were rare.

Germline values: CDR1 SGHNT, CDR2 YENEEA. V trimming: 6 bases; J trimming: 4 bases; junction bases outside the gene matches: 11. CDR3 size: 15 residues. Assay: immunoSEQ multiplex PCR; the TCRdb copy retains only in-frame clones and omits some. The data contain approximately 160,000 clones, over 85% of them singletons. Remarks on this clone: Its antigen remains unidentified.

The sample comprised PBMCs. The clonotype comes from a man younger than 35 in good health and CMV-seropositive. This rearrangement joins TRBV11-3 to TRBJ1-1; 7 bases map to TRBD1. The CDR3 protein is CASSQIGGATTEAFF. The CDR3 DNA reads as TGTGCCAGCAGTCAAATAGGGGGCGCGACCACTGAAGCTTTCTTT.